This T cell receptor (beta chain) was identified during a study of vaccination effects on CD4 cells after COVID-19. Study results and limitations: Few convalescent patients and no early post-infection timepoints were included in the study.

Comment on this clone: Its specificity is not known.

Clones were read by immunoSEQ multiplex PCR, and TCRdb kept only the in-frame ones, dropping some. The sample has around 62,000 clones; 70% to 75% are singletons. Looked up from germline, CDR1 is MDHEN and CDR2 is SYDVKM. CDR3 length equals 13 residues. The V end lost 3 bases, the J end lost 3 bases, and 6 bases lay between the germline ends. When about ten days of culture had elapsed, CD4+ T cells were isolated. Either the mRNA-1273 or the BNT162b2 vaccine was given to participants as two doses. Source: CD4+ T cells from PBMCs cultured without peptide, taken after COVID-19 vaccination. V and J are TRBV28 and TRBJ1-3; the D is unclear. The source is a human donor who received a COVID-19 vaccine. In nucleotides, the CDR3 is TGTGCCAGCAGTTTCACTCGTGGAAACACCATATATTTT. Translating gives CASSFTRGNTIYF.